Presented here are 24 T cell receptor beta chains from one specimen sequenced in a study of patients and donors after allogeneic stem cell transplantation. In TCRdb, the RT-PCR reads were re-called with MiXCR into one record per CDR3 protein. The table includes about a million distinct CDR3 sequences, roughly 18% detected once. Sequenced input: blood, either unsorted or a sorted T cell fraction (not recorded which). The source of these receptors is a human donor who was either an allogeneic HSCT recipient or a stem cell or donor lymphocyte infusion donor (not recorded which). It is not recorded whose cells these are; they may come from a transplant donor.

This clonotype has only a few counts. The genes are TRBV6-5 and TRBJ1-2; the D gene is possibly TRBD1 (6 bases). This CDR3 comprises 12 residues. Trimming left V 3 bases short and J 10 bases short, with 12 bases between. The germline gives CDR1 MNHEY, CDR2 SVGAGI. CDR3 DNA sequence: TGTGCCAGCAGTTATTTGGGGGCAGACTACACCTTC. Its translation: CASSYLGADYTF.

This clonotype was recorded many times. The rearrangement links TRBV7-7 to TRBJ2-3; D is possibly TRBD2 (5 bases). The CDR3 length is 13 residues. The germline V and J ends were trimmed by 0 bases and 8 bases, with 9 bases remaining between them. Germline lookup yields CDR1 SSHAT and CDR2 FNYEAQ (reference sequence). The CDR3 DNA reads as TGTGCCAGCAGCTTAGCACTAGGTGGTACGCAGTATTTT. This sequence encodes CASSLALGGTQYF.

The chain recombines TRBV4-1 with TRBJ2-7; no reliable D call. The CDR3 is 15 residues long. Trimming left V 4 bases short and J 0 bases short, with 13 bases between. CDR1 and CDR2 (germline): MGHRA, YSYEKL. The CDR3 coding sequence is TGCGCCAGCAGCCTCCGGGCCCTGGGCTCCTACGAGCAGTACTTC. Its protein product is CASSLRALGSYEQYF.

This rearrangement joins TRBV4-2 to TRBJ1-4; D ambiguous. V lost 4 bases and J lost 0, with 15 bases in between. The CDR3 has 17 residues. Germline loops: CDR1 LGHNA, CDR2 YNFKEQ. For the CDR3, the DNA is TGTGCCAGCAGCCCCCTTACGAGCCCCTCAACTAATGAAAAACTGTTTTTT. As protein: CASSPLTSPSTNEKLFF.

The CDR3 loop is CASRGISDYGYTF. The CDR3 nucleotides are TGTGCCAGCAGGGGGATTTCGGACTATGGCTACACCTTC. The rearrangement links TRBV6-2 or TRBV6-3 to TRBJ1-2; D ambiguous. This CDR3 spans 13 amino acids. The V end lost 6 bases, the J end lost 3 bases, and 11 bases lay between the germline ends. Germline CDR1 reads MNHEY; CDR2 reads SVGEGT.

The rearrangement joins TRBV29-1 to TRBJ2-7; possible D gene TRBD1, 5 bases. Trimming removed 5 bases from V and 0 bases from J, with 14 bases in between. The CDR3 sequence is 14 residues long. Germline loops: CDR1 SQVTM, CDR2 ANQGSEA. The CDR3 nucleotides read TGCAGCGTTATAACAGGCGACAGCTCCTACGAGCAGTACTTC. Protein product: CSVITGDSSYEQYF.

The J gene is TRBJ2-7, the V gene TRBV15, with 7 bases aligning to TRBD2. Germline CDR1 LNHNV, CDR2 YYDKDF (reference sequence). Trimming removed 0 bases from V and 12 bases from J; junction bases left unmatched: 14. The CDR3 sequence is 15 residues long. The DNA for the CDR3 is TGTGCCACCAGCAGAGATATAGCTAGCGGCTCCAGTGCGTACTTC. This translates into CATSRDIASGSSAYF.

Many counts were recorded for this clonotype. CDR3 sequence (DNA): TGTGCCAGCAGCTTTTACTCGACTGAAGCTTTCTTT. It specifies CASSFYSTEAFF. The chain uses TRBV7-2 and TRBJ1-1; D is unresolved. Trimming took 3 bases from V and 5 from J, leaving 7 bases between them. Germline V gene data show CDR1 as SGHTA and CDR2 as FQGNSA. The CDR3 runs to 12 residues.

This clonotype has a single count. The chain joins TRBV27 to TRBJ2-5; 8 positions match TRBD2. Germline V gene data show CDR1 as MNHEY and CDR2 as SMNVEV (reference sequence). The CDR3 sequence is 14 residues long. With V trimmed by 0 bases and J by 5 bases, 2 bases remained unmatched. The CDR3 reads CASSLSASGETQYF. In DNA form, the CDR3 reads TGTGCCAGCAGTTTATCTGCTAGCGGGGAGACCCAGTACTTC.

The rearrangement joins TRBV15 to TRBJ2-3, with TRBD2 matching 7 bases. Germline CDR1 is LNHNV and CDR2 is YYDKDF (reference sequence). J lost 3 bases, V lost 0 bases, and 6 bases had no gene match. This CDR3 contains 16 residues. As DNA, the CDR3 is TGTGCCACCAGCAGAGATGGGGGGGTCGGTACAGATACGCAGTATTTT. Encoded protein: CATSRDGGVGTDTQYF.

V gene TRBV27 combines with J gene TRBJ2-7; 8 bases map to TRBD1. The V segment lost 8 bases and the J segment 1 base; nucleotides outside the gene matches: 4. The CDR3 consists of 13 residues. Germline V gene lookup returns CDR1 MNHEY and CDR2 SMNVEV (reference sequence). The chain's CDR3 is CASQGQGSYEQYF. The CDR3 bases are TGTGCCAGCCAAGGACAGGGTTCCTACGAGCAGTACTTC.

The V call is TRBV25-1, the J call TRBJ1-2; TRBD1 matches 7 bases. V was pared by 1 base and J by 3 bases, with 2 bases of the junction left unmatched. The CDR3 sequence is 14 residues long. Germline CDR1 reads MGHDK; CDR2 reads SYGVNS. Here the CDR3 reads CASSEFDRDYGYTF. For the CDR3, the DNA is TGTGCCAGCAGTGAATTTGACAGGGACTATGGCTACACCTTC.

The CDR3 coding sequence is TGCAGTGCTAGTAGAGGACACTCCTCCTCCTACGAGCAGTACTTC. Its translation is CSASRGHSSSYEQYF. The chain has TRBV20-1 and TRBJ2-7; perhaps TRBD1 as D (5 bases). Trimming pared 3 bases from V and 0 bases from J, leaving 15 bases between. Germline CDR1 is DFQATT and CDR2 is SNEGSKA (reference sequence). The CDR3 runs to 15 residues.

This chain connects TRBV10-3 to TRBJ1-4; D is undetermined. The V gene lost 6 bases and the J gene lost 0 bases, with 14 bases spanning the gap. CDR3 length: 16 residues. From germline, CDR1 is ENHRY and CDR2 SYGVKD. The CDR3 region has the DNA TGTGCCATCAGCCACCACGCCGGTGCAACTAATGAAAAACTGTTTTTT. Protein sequence: CAISHHAGATNEKLFF.

This clonotype was seen more than once but under ten times. The CDR3 bases are TGCGCCAGCAGTCTCACTCAGGGGGCGCGGGGAGAGACCCAGTACTTC. Its protein product is CASSLTQGARGETQYF. This chain uses TRBV5-1 with TRBJ2-5; 8 bases map to TRBD1. Germline V gene lookup returns CDR1 SGHRS and CDR2 YFSETQ. V was clipped by 5 bases and J by 4 bases; unmatched bases: 13. CDR3 length: 16 residues.

This clonotype was recorded a few times. CDR3 nucleotide sequence: TGTGCCAGCAGCCTTTACAGGAATGGCTACACCTTC. As protein: CASSLYRNGYTF. The chain uses TRBV3-1 and TRBJ1-2; tentatively, D is TRBD1 (5 bases). The CDR3 has 12 amino acids. CDR1 is LGHDT and CDR2 is YNNKEL in the germline V gene (reference sequence). V lost 4 bases and J 6 bases, leaving 9 bases between the germline ends.

The chain uses TRBV6-1 and TRBJ1-1, with D possibly being TRBD1 (5 bases). Trimming took 6 bases from V and 5 from J, leaving 16 bases between them. Germline CDR1 is MNHNS and CDR2 is SASEGT. There are 14 residues in the CDR3. The CDR3 nucleotides are TGTGCCAGCAGCCAGGGAAGAATGTTAACTGAAGCTTTCTTT. Protein: CASSQGRMLTEAFF.

This clonotype was detected only a few times. V is TRBV2 and J is TRBJ1-1; D is ambiguous. The CDR3 totals 12 residues. Trimming shortened V by 4 bases and J by 6 bases, and 9 bases separated the two germline ends. The germline V gene encodes CDR1 SNHLY and CDR2 FYNNEI. The CDR3 reads CASSVGPAEAFF. CDR3 nucleotides: TGTGCCAGCAGTGTGGGCCCGGCTGAAGCTTTCTTT.

In this sample, this clonotype turned up many times. CDR3 region: CASSLYPTWTPNTEAFF. In nucleotides, the CDR3 is TGTGCCAGCAGCTTATACCCTACCTGGACGCCGAACACTGAAGCTTTCTTT. The chain has TRBV7-2 and TRBJ1-1; D not resolved. Germline V CDR1 and CDR2: SGHTA, FQGNSA. The CDR3 is made up of 17 amino acids. With 2 bases removed from V and 1 base from J, the gap between germline ends came to 17 bases. The entire variable domain, with the rest obtained from reference TRBV7-2 and TRBJ1-1, is as follows: GAGVSQSPSNKVTEKGKDVELRCDPISGHTALYWYRQSLGQGLEFLIYFQGNSAPDKSGLPSDRFSAERTGGSVSTLTIQRTQQEDSAVYLCASSLYPTWTPNTEAFFGQGTRLTVV.

This clonotype was recorded a few times. The genes are TRBV29-1 and TRBJ1-1; D not certain. The length of the CDR3 is 13 residues. CDR1 and CDR2 from the germline V gene are SQVTM and ANQGSEA. V lost 1 base to trimming and J lost 1 base, with 7 bases between them. CDR3 in amino acids: CSVEGHRNTEAFF. In nucleotides, the CDR3 is TGCAGCGTTGAAGGTCACCGGAACACTGAAGCTTTCTTT.

This clonotype was seen ten or more times. The rearrangement joins TRBV9 to TRBJ1-1; TRBD1 aligns across 8 bases. From germline, CDR1 is SGDLS and CDR2 YYNGEE. The length of the CDR3 is 14 residues. J lost 1 base, V lost 1 base, and 0 bases had no gene match. CDR3 region: CASSVTGGNTEAFF. The CDR3 DNA is TGTGCCAGCAGCGTAACAGGGGGGAACACTGAAGCTTTCTTT. The whole variable domain, remainder taken from reference TRBV9 and TRBJ1-1, is DSGVTQTPKHLITATGQRVTLRCSPRSGDLSVYWYQQSLDQGLQFLIQYYNGEERAKGNILERFSAQQFPDLHSELNLSSLELGDSALYFCASSVTGGNTEAFFGQGTRLTVV.

This clonotype was counted between two and nine times. V usage is TRBV5-1 and J usage is TRBJ2-3, with D uncertain. V gave up 1 base and J gave up 2 bases, with 11 bases separating them. Germline CDR1 and CDR2: SGHRS and YFSETQ. The CDR3 length is 15 residues. Here the CDR3 DNA reads TGCGCCAGCAGCTTGTTAGGGAAACACACAGATACGCAGTATTTT. This sequence encodes CASSLLGKHTDTQYF.

This clonotype was seen ten or more times. V is TRBV24-1 and J is TRBJ2-2, with TRBD1 identical over 8 bases. Germline CDR1 reads KGHDR; CDR2 reads SFDVKD. The CDR3 length is 14 residues. Germline trimming cut 5 bases from V and 6 bases from J; bases unmatched to any gene: 4. CDR3 sequence: CATSAPGGPGELFF. CDR3 nucleotides: TGTGCCACCAGTGCTCCAGGGGGCCCCGGGGAGCTGTTTTTT.

This clonotype was counted at least ten times. The V gene is TRBV10-3, the J gene TRBJ2-7, with unresolved D. The V end lost 0 bases, the J end lost 2 bases, and 8 bases lay between the germline ends. The CDR3 runs to 14 residues. The germline gives CDR1 ENHRY, CDR2 SYGVKD. The CDR3 is CAISESNGPYEQYF. The DNA of the CDR3 is TGTGCCATCAGTGAGTCGAATGGACCCTACGAGCAGTACTTC.